This T cell receptor (beta chain) is from a study of blood T cell repertoires in COVID-19. Study details: Sites in the United States, Italy and Spain provided acute and convalescent COVID-19 samples.

Per the original methods: By means of reference gene primer amplification, nucleated cell counts were estimated. The assay was immunoSEQ multiplex PCR, and TCRdb's table has in-frame clones only and misses some. V, J and clone size derive from that table, while D and trimming were established from the DNA sequence. The repertoire consists of 350,000 to 450,000 clones, with around 87% occurring once and the leading ten covering about 2.1%. Patients from Seattle were sampled longitudinally, starting during active infection. Germline CDR1 KGHSH, CDR2 LQKENI. The CDR3 loop spans 14 amino acids. V was shortened by 2 bases and J by 0 bases, with 5 bases between the two germline ends.

This clonotype was sampled from a woman aged 60-75 years with COVID-19, enrolled during active disease. The sample was peripheral blood. The V and J genes are TRBV18 and TRBJ2-1; D call uncertain. The CDR3 nucleotides read TGTGCCAGCTCACCATTTAGCTCCTACAATGAGCAGTTCTTC. Its protein product is CASSPFSSYNEQFF. Supplemented by reference TRBV18 and TRBJ2-1, the full variable domain reads NAGVMQNPRHLVRRRGQEARLRCSPMKGHSHVYWYRQLPEEGLKFMVYLQKENIIDESGMPKERFSAEFPKEGPSILRIQQVVRGDSAAYFCASSPFSSYNEQFFGPGTRLTVL.